Each of the 24 T cell receptor beta chains below was sequenced from the same sample in a study of blood T cell repertoires in COVID-19. This table comes from immunoSEQ multiplex PCR, and its TCRdb copy is limited to in-frame clones, with some not included. Of 130,000 to 150,000 clones listed, under 90% are singletons. The sequenced sample consisted of peripheral blood. These receptors were taken from a human donor in a cohort sampled during active COVID-19.

The chain recombines TRBV3-1 (or the pseudogene TRBV3-2) with TRBJ1-6, with 11 bases lining up with TRBD1. The germline gives CDR1 LGHDT, CDR2 YNNKEL (reference sequence). The CDR3 has 16 residues. Trimming at V came to 1 base and at J to 6 bases, leaving 2 bases not matched to a gene. CDR3 protein: CASSQAGTGGNSPLHF. The CDR3, as DNA: TGTGCCAGCAGCCAAGCTGGGACAGGGGGTAATTCACCCCTCCACTTT.

The chain recombines TRBV9 with TRBJ1-5; the D gene is possibly TRBD1 (5 bases). This CDR3 contains 13 residues. Germline CDR1 reads SGDLS; CDR2 reads YYNGEE. V was shortened by 0 bases and J by 7 bases, with 8 bases between the two germline ends. The CDR3 bases are TGTGCCAGCAGCGTAGAGGGGCAACAGCCCCAGCATTTT. Protein product: CASSVEGQQPQHF.

This clone appeared once. This chain connects TRBV15 to TRBJ1-1, with TRBD1 as a possible D gene (5 bases). Germline CDR1 is LNHNV and CDR2 is YYDKDF (reference sequence). CDR3 size: 15 residues. Trimming pared 0 bases from V and 4 bases from J, leaving 12 bases between. The CDR3 is CATSRDLRTSTEAFF. The CDR3 DNA reads as TGTGCCACCAGCAGAGATCTCAGGACAAGCACTGAAGCTTTCTTT.

The chain is built from TRBV5-6 and TRBJ2-5; 7 bases fit TRBD1. Trimming at V came to 4 bases and at J to 2 bases, leaving 8 bases not matched to a gene. The CDR3 has 15 residues. Germline V gene data show CDR1 as SGHDT and CDR2 as YYEEEE. The CDR3, as DNA: TGTGCCAGCAGCGGAACAGGGGACGGTCAAGAGACCCAGTACTTC. Amino acids: CASSGTGDGQETQYF.

The V call is TRBV6-2 or TRBV6-3, the J call TRBJ2-2, with TRBD2 matching 15 bases. The CDR3 runs to 17 residues. The germline V gene has CDR1 MNHEY and CDR2 SVGEGT. The junction had 6 bases not matched to a gene; V was cut back by 1 base and J by 9 bases. CDR3 sequence reads: CASSYYRTSGGERELFF. CDR3 DNA: TGTGCCAGCAGTTACTACCGGACTAGCGGGGGGGAGAGGGAGCTGTTTTTT.

The chain carries TRBV6-6 and TRBJ2-5, with TRBD1 matching 12 bases. Germline V CDR1 and CDR2: MNHNY, SVGAGI (reference sequence). V lost 4 bases to trimming and J lost 4 bases; unmatched junction nucleotides: 7. The CDR3 is 16 residues long. CDR3 DNA sequence: TGTGCCAGCAGTTCAGGGACAGGGGGCTTGGGAGAGACCCAGTACTTC. Protein product: CASSSGTGGLGETQYF.

The CDR3 reads CASSLRDTSPLHF. The CDR3 region has the DNA TGTGCCAGCAGTTTACGGGACACTTCACCCCTCCACTTT. This chain connects TRBV27 to TRBJ1-6; tentatively, D is TRBD1 (6 bases). The CDR3 is made up of 13 amino acids. Germline CDR1 reads MNHEY; CDR2 reads SMNVEV (reference sequence). V was trimmed by 2 bases and J by 9 bases, leaving 8 bases between them.

The chain links TRBV7-9 to TRBJ1-6, with D maybe TRBD1 (5 bases). Germline V gene data show CDR1 as SEHNR and CDR2 as FQNEAQ (reference sequence). V was shortened by 1 base and J by 6 bases, with 10 bases between the two germline ends. This CDR3 contains 15 residues. The CDR3 reads CASSLGQNLNSPLHF. The CDR3 DNA sequence: TGTGCCAGCAGCTTAGGACAGAACCTTAATTCACCCCTCCACTTT.

V is TRBV5-4 and J is TRBJ2-2; TRBD1 might be the D (5 bases). The CDR3 sequence is 14 residues long. The V and J ends lost 2 bases and 4 bases respectively, with 9 bases between them. From germline, CDR1 is SGHNT and CDR2 YYREEE (reference sequence). The CDR3 DNA follows: TGTGCCAGCAGCTTACGACAGCTCACCGGGGAGCTGTTTTTT. It translates to CASSLRQLTGELFF.

This clone was observed a single time. V is TRBV25-1 and J is TRBJ2-2; 8 bases are a match to TRBD1. CDR3 length equals 15 residues. Unmatched junction bases numbered 5, after V lost 2 bases and J lost 6 bases. CDR1 and CDR2 from the germline V gene are MGHDK and SYGVNS. The CDR3 reads CASSERQGPPGELFF. CDR3 DNA sequence: TGTGCCAGCAGTGAAAGACAGGGGCCCCCCGGGGAGCTGTTTTTT.

The genes are TRBV6-1 and TRBJ2-7, with 8 positions matching TRBD1. Germline lookup yields CDR1 MNHNS and CDR2 SASEGT. J lost 3 bases, V lost 0 bases, and 1 base had no gene match. This CDR3 comprises 14 residues. This chain's CDR3 is CASSEAGTGYEQYF. In nucleotides, the CDR3 is TGTGCCAGCAGTGAAGCGGGGACAGGCTACGAGCAGTACTTC.

V gene TRBV4-1 combines with J gene TRBJ2-2, with unresolved D. CDR3 length equals 15 residues. Trimming shortened V by 0 bases and J by 7 bases, and 12 bases separated the two germline ends. The V gene's germline CDR1 is MGHRA and CDR2 YSYEKL. The CDR3 DNA is TGCGCCAGCAGCCAAGATCACCGCGTCCACGGGGAGCTGTTTTTT. This translates into CASSQDHRVHGELFF.

This chain connects TRBV18 to TRBJ2-7, with TRBD2 matching over 11 bases. Trimming at V came to 3 bases and at J to 3 bases, leaving 7 bases not matched to a gene. This CDR3 comprises 16 residues. CDR1 is KGHSH, CDR2 LQKENI, per germline. CDR3 protein: CASSPSLAGAIYEQYF. The DNA of the CDR3 is TGTGCCAGCTCACCCTCACTAGCGGGGGCCATCTACGAGCAGTACTTC.

The J gene is TRBJ2-6, the V gene TRBV3-1 (or the pseudogene TRBV3-2); a possible D gene is TRBD1 (5 bases). Germline-derived CDR1 and CDR2 are LGHDT and YNNKEL (reference sequence). CDR3 size: 15 residues. V was trimmed by 4 bases and J by 1 base, leaving 8 bases between them. DNA of the CDR3: TGTGCCAGCAGCCTAGGGGCTTCTGGGGCCAACGTCCTGACTTTC. As protein: CASSLGASGANVLTF.

V and J are TRBV7-2 and TRBJ2-3, with 7 bases that match TRBD2. The V segment lost 1 base and the J segment 3 bases; nucleotides outside the gene matches: 4. The CDR3 consists of 15 residues. Per germline, CDR1 SGHTA and CDR2 FQGNSA. This CDR3 is CASSLVRGVTDTQYF. The CDR3 DNA follows: TGTGCCAGCAGCTTAGTTCGGGGGGTTACAGATACGCAGTATTTT.

The CDR3, as DNA: TGTGCCAGCAGCTTACATGCTAGCAATGAGCAGTTCTTC. Its protein product is CASSLHASNEQFF. The J gene is TRBJ2-1, the V gene TRBV7-8, with unresolved D. Germline CDR1 reads SGHVS; CDR2 reads FQNEAQ. Trimming left V 2 bases short and J 6 bases short, with 8 bases between. The CDR3 spans 13 residues.

The J gene is TRBJ2-7, the V gene TRBV19; a possible D gene is TRBD1 (6 bases). CDR1 and CDR2 (germline): LNHDA, SQIVND (reference sequence). The CDR3 totals 13 residues. V dropped 4 bases and J dropped 3 bases, with 10 bases sitting between them. CDR3: CASSTKGDYEQYF. The CDR3 coding sequence is TGTGCCAGTAGTACTAAGGGGGACTACGAGCAGTACTTC.

The chain links TRBV3-1 (or the pseudogene TRBV3-2) to TRBJ1-1, with 8 bases identical to TRBD1. V dropped 8 bases and J dropped 1; count of bases not matched to a gene: 9. Germline V CDR1 and CDR2: LGHDT, YNNKEL (reference sequence). CDR3 length equals 15 residues. CDR3 residues: CASRQGKMRNTEAFF. CDR3 DNA sequence: TGTGCCAGCCGACAGGGGAAAATGAGGAACACTGAAGCTTTCTTT.

The genes are TRBV3-1 (or the pseudogene TRBV3-2) and TRBJ2-3; D is possibly TRBD2 (6 bases). Germline CDR1 LGHDT, CDR2 YNNKEL (reference sequence). The CDR3 is made up of 16 amino acids. The V end lost 3 bases, the J end lost 4 bases, and 17 bases lay between the germline ends. This chain's CDR3 is CASSHPNGGLPDTQYF. CDR3 nucleotides: TGTGCCAGCAGCCACCCGAACGGGGGTCTGCCAGATACGCAGTATTTT.

The chain carries TRBV7-2 and TRBJ1-3, with D perhaps matching TRBD1 (5 bases). V was cut by 1 base and J by 0 bases, with 13 bases left in between. The CDR3 runs 17 residues. Germline loops: CDR1 SGHTA, CDR2 FQGNSA. CDR3 nucleotides: TGTGCCAGCAGCTTAGTTCAGGGCAGTAGCTCTGGAAACACCATATATTTT. It yields the protein CASSLVQGSSSGNTIYF.

The J gene is TRBJ2-1, the V gene TRBV19; 9 bases agree with TRBD2. Germline CDR1 reads LNHDA; CDR2 reads SQIVND (reference sequence). J gave up 2 bases and V 1 base, and 6 bases lay outside the gene matches. The CDR3 is 17 amino acids. The CDR3 loop reads CASSIGSRGGPYNEQFF. In nucleotides, the CDR3 is TGTGCCAGTAGTATAGGATCGCGGGGGGGACCCTACAATGAGCAGTTCTTC.

V gene TRBV6-7 combines with J gene TRBJ1-1; D not resolved. TRBV6-7 is flagged as an ORF with uncertain function. The V gene lost 6 bases and the J gene lost 10 bases, with 6 bases spanning the gap. The CDR3 spans 9 residues. In DNA, the CDR3 is TGTGCCAGCAGCTCTCGAGCTTTCTTT. Protein product: CASSSRAFF.

This sequence joins TRBV10-3 and TRBJ1-2; D remains ambiguous. The CDR3 contains 15 residues. Looked up from germline, CDR1 is ENHRY and CDR2 is SYGVKD. Trimming pared 10 bases from V and 0 bases from J, leaving 18 bases between. This CDR3 is CASDPGLGANYGYTF. As DNA, the CDR3 is TGTGCCAGCGACCCGGGTTTAGGAGCTAACTATGGCTACACCTTC.

This clone was observed a few times. The rearrangement joins TRBV12-5 to TRBJ1-2; 9 nucleotides agree with TRBD1. This CDR3 contains 18 residues. The junction had 20 bases not matched to a gene; V was cut back by 4 bases and J by 8 bases. CDR1 LGHNT and CDR2 FRNRAP come from the germline V gene. CDR3: CASGWIPGTGPSYGGYTF. The DNA for the CDR3 is TGTGCTAGTGGTTGGATCCCCGGGACAGGGCCCTCTTATGGCGGCTACACCTTC.